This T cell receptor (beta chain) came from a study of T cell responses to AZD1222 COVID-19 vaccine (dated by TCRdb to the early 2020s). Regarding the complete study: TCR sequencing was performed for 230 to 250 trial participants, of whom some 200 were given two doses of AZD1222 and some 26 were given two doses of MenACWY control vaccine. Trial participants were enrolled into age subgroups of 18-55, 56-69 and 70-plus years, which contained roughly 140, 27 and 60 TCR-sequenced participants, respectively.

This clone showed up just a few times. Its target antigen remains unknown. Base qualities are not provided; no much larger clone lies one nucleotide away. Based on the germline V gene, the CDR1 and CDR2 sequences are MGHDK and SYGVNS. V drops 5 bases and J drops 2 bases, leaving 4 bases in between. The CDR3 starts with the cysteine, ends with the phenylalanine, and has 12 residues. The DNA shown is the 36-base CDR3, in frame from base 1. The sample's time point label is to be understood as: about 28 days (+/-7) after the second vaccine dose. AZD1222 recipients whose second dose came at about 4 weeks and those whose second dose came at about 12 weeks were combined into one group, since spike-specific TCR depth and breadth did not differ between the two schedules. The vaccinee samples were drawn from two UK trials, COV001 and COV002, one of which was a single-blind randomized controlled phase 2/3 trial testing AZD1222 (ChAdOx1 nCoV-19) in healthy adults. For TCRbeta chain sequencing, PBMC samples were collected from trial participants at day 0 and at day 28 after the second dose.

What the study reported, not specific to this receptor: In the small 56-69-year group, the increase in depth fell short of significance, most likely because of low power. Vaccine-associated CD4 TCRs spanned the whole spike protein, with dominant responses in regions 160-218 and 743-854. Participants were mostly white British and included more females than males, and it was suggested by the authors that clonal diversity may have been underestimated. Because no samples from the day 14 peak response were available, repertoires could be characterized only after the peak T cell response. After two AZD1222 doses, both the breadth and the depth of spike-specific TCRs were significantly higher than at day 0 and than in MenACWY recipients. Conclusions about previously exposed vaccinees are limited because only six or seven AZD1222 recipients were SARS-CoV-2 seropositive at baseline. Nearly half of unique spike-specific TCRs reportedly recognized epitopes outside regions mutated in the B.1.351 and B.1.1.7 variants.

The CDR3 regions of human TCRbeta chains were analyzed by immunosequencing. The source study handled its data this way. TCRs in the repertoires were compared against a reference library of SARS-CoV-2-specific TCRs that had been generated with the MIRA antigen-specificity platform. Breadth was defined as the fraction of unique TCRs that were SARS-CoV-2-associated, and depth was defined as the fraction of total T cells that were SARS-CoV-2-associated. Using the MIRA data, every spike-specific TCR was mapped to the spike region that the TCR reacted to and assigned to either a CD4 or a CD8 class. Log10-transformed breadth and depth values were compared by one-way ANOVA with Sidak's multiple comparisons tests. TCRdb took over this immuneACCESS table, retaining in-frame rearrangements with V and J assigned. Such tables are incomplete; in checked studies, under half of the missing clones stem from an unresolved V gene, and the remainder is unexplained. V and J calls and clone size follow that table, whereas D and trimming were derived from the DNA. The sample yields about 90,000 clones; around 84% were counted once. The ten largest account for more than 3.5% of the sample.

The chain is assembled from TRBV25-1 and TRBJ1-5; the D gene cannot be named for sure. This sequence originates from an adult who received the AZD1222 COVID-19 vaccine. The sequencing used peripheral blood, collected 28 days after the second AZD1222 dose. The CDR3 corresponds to CASSSRNQPQHF. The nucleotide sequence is TGTGCCAGCAGTAGCCGCAATCAGCCCCAGCATTTT.